Presented here are 9 T cell receptor beta chains from one specimen sequenced in a study of blood T cell repertoires in COVID-19. Profiling relied on immunoSEQ multiplex PCR, and the TCRdb table lists in-frame clones only, not all of them. The sample consists of roughly 170,000 clones, 60% to 80% of them appearing once. The sequenced material came from PBMCs or T cells enriched from blood (not recorded which). The source of these receptors is a woman aged 50 to 60 who had recovered from COVID-19.

This chain links TRBV28 with TRBJ1-5; no definite D call. Trimming removed 6 bases from V and 3 bases from J, with 9 bases in between. The CDR3 sequence is 13 residues long. Looked up from germline, CDR1 is MDHEN and CDR2 is SYDVKM. The chain's CDR3 is CASRRGNNQPQHF. The CDR3 region has the DNA TGTGCCAGCAGGCGGGGAAACAATCAGCCCCAGCATTTT. Combining the CDR3 with reference TRBV28 and TRBJ1-5 gives the whole variable domain DVKVTQSSRYLVKRTGEKVFLECVQDMDHENMFWYRQDPGLGLRLIYFSYDVKMKEKGDIPEGYSVSREKKERFSLILESASTNQTSMYLCASRRGNNQPQHFGDGTRLSIL.

This clone was recorded only once. This chain joins TRBV7-2 and TRBJ2-7; D possibly corresponds to TRBD2 (6 bases). This CDR3 contains 15 residues. V was trimmed by 4 bases and J by 0 bases, leaving 13 bases between them. Germline CDR1 and CDR2: SGHTA and FQGNSA. The CDR3 nucleotides are TGTGCCAGCAGCTCCCAAGCTAGCGTCTCCTACGAGCAGTACTTC. Its protein product is CASSSQASVSYEQYF. Full variable domain (outside the CDR3, taken from reference TRBV7-2 and TRBJ2-7): GAGVSQSPSNKVTEKGKDVELRCDPISGHTALYWYRQSLGQGLEFLIYFQGNSAPDKSGLPSDRFSAERTGGSVSTLTIQRTQQEDSAVYLCASSSQASVSYEQYFGPGTRLTVT.

The chain recombines TRBV5-1 with TRBJ2-5; possibly TRBD1 for D (7 bases). CDR3 length equals 14 residues. Trimming took off 4 bases at V and 5 bases at J, with 15 bases between the two ends. Germline V gene lookup returns CDR1 SGHRS and CDR2 YFSETQ. The chain's CDR3 is CASSTPGGGETQYF. Written as DNA, the CDR3 is TGCGCCAGCAGCACACCAGGGGGAGGCGAGACCCAGTACTTC. Together with reference TRBV5-1 and TRBJ2-5, the CDR3 gives the full variable domain: KAGVTQTPRYLIKTRGQQVTLSCSPISGHRSVSWYQQTPGQGLQFLFEYFSETQRNKGNFPGRFSGRQFSNSRSEMNVSTLELGDSALYLCASSTPGGGETQYFGPGTRLLVL.

The chain couples TRBV28 to TRBJ2-1; 11 bases map to TRBD2. The CDR3 sequence is 14 residues long. V was pared by 6 bases and J by 10 bases, with 8 bases of the junction left unmatched. From germline, CDR1 is MDHEN and CDR2 SYDVKM. CDR3 residues: CASRGLAGGGEQFF. In DNA, the CDR3 is TGTGCCAGCAGGGGGCTAGCGGGAGGAGGGGAGCAGTTCTTC.

The genes are TRBV11-2 and TRBJ1-4; 7 bases map to TRBD1. The V gene's germline CDR1 is SGHAT and CDR2 FQNNGV. The CDR3 length is 12 residues. Unmatched junction bases numbered 1, after V lost 4 bases and J lost 8 bases. In nucleotides, the CDR3 is TGTGCCAGCAGCTCAGGGGGGGAAAAACTGTTTTTT. It is translated as CASSSGGEKLFF.

This clone was seen only once. V usage is TRBV19 and J usage is TRBJ2-7; 9 bases line up with TRBD1. The CDR3 runs 14 residues. Trimming at V came to 6 bases and at J to 2 bases, leaving 5 bases not matched to a gene. CDR1 is LNHDA, CDR2 SQIVND, per germline (reference sequence). This CDR3 reads CASSRDRDTYEQYF. DNA for the CDR3: TGTGCCAGTAGCCGGGACAGGGACACCTACGAGCAGTACTTC.

The V gene is TRBV7-6, the J gene TRBJ1-2; D is uncertain. Germline loops: CDR1 SGHVS, CDR2 FNYEAQ. This CDR3 comprises 13 residues. Trimming took 5 bases from V and 0 from J, leaving 7 bases between them. CDR3 residues: CASSPGSNYGYTF. CDR3 bases: TGTGCCAGCAGCCCGGGGTCTAACTATGGCTACACCTTC.

The chain links TRBV3-1 (or the pseudogene TRBV3-2) to TRBJ1-2, with 8 bases matching TRBD1. The CDR3 sequence is 13 residues long. Germline lookup yields CDR1 LGHDT and CDR2 YNNKEL (reference sequence). The V and J ends lost 4 bases and 6 bases, in that order; junction bases with no gene match: 4. The CDR3 DNA follows: TGTGCCAGCAGCCCACTACAGGGGGATGGCTACACCTTC. Translating it yields CASSPLQGDGYTF.

This chain connects TRBV7-9 to TRBJ1-5; D is possibly TRBD1 (6 bases). The CDR3 length is 15 residues. V lost 6 bases to trimming and J lost 2 bases, with 14 bases between them. The germline V gene has CDR1 SEHNR and CDR2 FQNEAQ (reference sequence). The CDR3: CASSRQASGNQPQHF. In DNA form, the CDR3 reads TGTGCCAGCAGTCGACAGGCCTCGGGCAATCAGCCCCAGCATTTT.